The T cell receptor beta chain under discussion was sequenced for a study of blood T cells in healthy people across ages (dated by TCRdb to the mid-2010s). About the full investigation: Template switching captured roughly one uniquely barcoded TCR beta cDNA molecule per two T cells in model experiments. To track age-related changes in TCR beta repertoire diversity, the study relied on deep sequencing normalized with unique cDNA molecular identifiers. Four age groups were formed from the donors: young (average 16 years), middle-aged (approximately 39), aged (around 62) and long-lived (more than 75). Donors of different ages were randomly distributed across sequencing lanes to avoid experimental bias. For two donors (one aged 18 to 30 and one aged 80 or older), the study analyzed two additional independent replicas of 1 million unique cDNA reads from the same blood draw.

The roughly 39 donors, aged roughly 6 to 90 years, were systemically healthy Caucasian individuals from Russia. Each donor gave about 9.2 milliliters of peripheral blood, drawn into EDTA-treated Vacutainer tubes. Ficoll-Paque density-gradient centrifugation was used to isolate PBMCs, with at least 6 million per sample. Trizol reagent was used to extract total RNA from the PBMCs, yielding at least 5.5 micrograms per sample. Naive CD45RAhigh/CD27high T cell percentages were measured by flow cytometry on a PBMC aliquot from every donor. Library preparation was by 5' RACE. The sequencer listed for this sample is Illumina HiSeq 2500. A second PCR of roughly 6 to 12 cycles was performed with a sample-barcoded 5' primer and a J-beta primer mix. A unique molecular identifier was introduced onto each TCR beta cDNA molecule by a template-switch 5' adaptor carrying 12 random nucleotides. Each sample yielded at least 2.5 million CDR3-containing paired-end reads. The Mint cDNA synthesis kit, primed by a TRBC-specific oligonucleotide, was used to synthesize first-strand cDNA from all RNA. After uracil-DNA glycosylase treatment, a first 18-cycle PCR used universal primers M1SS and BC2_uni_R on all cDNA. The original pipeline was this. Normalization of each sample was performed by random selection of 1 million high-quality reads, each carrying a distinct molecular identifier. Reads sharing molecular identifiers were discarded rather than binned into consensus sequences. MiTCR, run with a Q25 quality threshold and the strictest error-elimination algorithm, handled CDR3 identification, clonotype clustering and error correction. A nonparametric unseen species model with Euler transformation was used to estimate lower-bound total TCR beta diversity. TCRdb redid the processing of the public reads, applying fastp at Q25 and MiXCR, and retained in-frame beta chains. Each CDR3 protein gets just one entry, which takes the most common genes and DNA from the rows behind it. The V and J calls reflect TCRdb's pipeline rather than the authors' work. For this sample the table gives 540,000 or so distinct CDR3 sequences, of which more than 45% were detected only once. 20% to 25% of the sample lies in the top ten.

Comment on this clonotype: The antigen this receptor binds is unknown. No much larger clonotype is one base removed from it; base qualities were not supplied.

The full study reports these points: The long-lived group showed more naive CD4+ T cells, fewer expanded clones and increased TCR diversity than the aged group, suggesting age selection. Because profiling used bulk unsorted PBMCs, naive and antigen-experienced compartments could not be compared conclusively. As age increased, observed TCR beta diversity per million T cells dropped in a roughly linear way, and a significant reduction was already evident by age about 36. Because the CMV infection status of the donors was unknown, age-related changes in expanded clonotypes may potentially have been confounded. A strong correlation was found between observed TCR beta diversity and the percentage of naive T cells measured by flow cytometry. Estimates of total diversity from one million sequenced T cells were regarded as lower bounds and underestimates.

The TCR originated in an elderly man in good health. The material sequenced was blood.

At the DNA level, the sequence is TGTGCCAGCAGTTGCGTTGCGGGACCAGCCTACGAGCAGTACTTC. It is translated as CASSCVAGPAYEQYF. The chain uses TRBV6-5 and TRBJ2-7; the D gene is possibly TRBD2, with 6 bases matching. Based on the germline V gene, the CDR1 and CDR2 sequences are MNHEY and SVGAGI. Trimming costs V 4 bases and J 2 bases, and their ends lie 15 bases apart. Counted from cysteine to phenylalanine, this CDR3 has 15 amino acids. Solely the CDR3 DNA is kept, with 45 bases framed from the first base.